These T cell receptor beta chains were read from a single sample in a study of T cells after yellow fever vaccination. TCRdb redid the calling of the 5' RACE reads with MiXCR, one entry per CDR3 protein. The sample includes 100,000 to 150,000 distinct CDR3 sequences, under 9% of them seen just once. Sequencing was performed on CD8+ T cells sorted from PBMCs, taken on the day of the yellow fever booster vaccination. The receptors stem from a man aged 18 to 35 who received the YFV17D yellow fever vaccine. The CDR3 runs from the conserved cysteine through the conserved F or W. The order of the fields is clone size, D gene, J gene, V gene, CDR3 DNA, CDR3 protein. D genes are given only for firm matches. Some rows have no size entry. The others give once, few or many, or a class for an expanded clone.

>few|NA|TRBJ2-7|TRBV6-6
TGTGCCAGCACTAATGGCCTGACATTCACCTACGAGCAGTACTTC
CASTNGLTFTYEQYF
>few|NA|TRBJ1-3|TRBV12-3/TRBV12-4
TGTGCCAGCAGTTTCGGGGCTGGAAACACCATATATTTT
CASSFGAGNTIYF
>few|NA|TRBJ1-2|TRBV9
TGTGCCAGCAGCGAGAGTGGGATTGGGAGAGAGGGCTACACCTTC
CASSESGIGREGYTF
>few|NA|TRBJ1-4|TRBV27
TGTGCCAGCAGGGGGGCGCATTCAGCTAATGAAAAACTGTTTTTT
CASRGAHSANEKLFF
>NA|TRBD2|TRBJ2-2|TRBV7-6
TGTGCCAGCAGCTTAGTGGTAGCGGGCCACGACACCGGGGAGCTGTTTTTT
CASSLVVAGHDTGELFF
>few|NA|TRBJ2-2|TRBV6-6
TGTGCCAGCAGATCACAGGGAATCGCCGGGGAGCTGTTTTTT
CASRSQGIAGELFF
>few|NA|TRBJ1-5|TRBV6-5
TGTGCCAGCAGGCCGACAGCTTATAGCAATCAGCCCCAGCATTTT
CASRPTAYSNQPQHF
>NA|TRBD2|TRBJ2-3|TRBV4-1
TGCGCCAGCAGTCCTCTAGCGGGGGGTAGCACAGATACGCAGTATTTT
CASSPLAGGSTDTQYF
>few|NA|TRBJ1-2|TRBV4-1
TGCGCCAGCAGCTCGGCGGTAGCTAACTATGGCTACACCTTC
CASSSAVANYGYTF
>NA|TRBD1|TRBJ2-3|TRBV5-5
TGTGCCAGCAGCCGCGGCACCGGGACAGCTAGCACAGATACGCAGTATTTT
CASSRGTGTASTDTQYF
>few|NA|TRBJ1-1|TRBV20-1
TGCAGTGCTAGAGACCGGGACCGAGGGACGGCTTTCTTT
CSARDRDRGTAFF
>few|NA|TRBJ1-2|TRBV4-2
TGTGCCAGCAGCCAAGATAGGGCAGGGGTACACGATGACTATGGCTACACCTTC
CASSQDRAGVHDDYGYTF
>few|TRBD2|TRBJ2-2|TRBV12-3/TRBV12-4
TGTGCCAGCAGAGTTACTAGCGGGGTTATCGGGGAGCTGTTTTTT
CASRVTSGVIGELFF
>NA|TRBD1|TRBJ1-1|TRBV12-5
TGTGCTAGTGGTTTGGGGACAGGGGTTATGGAAGCTTTCTTT
CASGLGTGVMEAFF
>few|TRBD2|TRBJ2-7|TRBV20-1
TGCAGTGCTAGATCCCCTAGTAGCGGGGGGTTCTCCTACGAGCAGTACTTC
CSARSPSSGGFSYEQYF
>NA|NA|TRBJ1-1|TRBV10-3
TGTGCCATCAGTGAGACTGGGACGACCAACACTGAAGCTTTCTTT
CAISETGTTNTEAFF
>few|TRBD1|TRBJ2-7|TRBV11-1
TGTGCCAGCAGCCCAAGACAGGGCTCCTACGAGCAGTACTTC
CASSPRQGSYEQYF
>few|NA|TRBJ2-5|TRBV27
TGTGCCAGCAGACCGGACAGCTCCCAGGGGACCCAGTACTTC
CASRPDSSQGTQYF
>many|NA|TRBJ2-7|TRBV2
TGTGCCAGCAGGGACTCTGGCCTCTACGAGCAGTACTTC
CASRDSGLYEQYF
>many|TRBD2|TRBJ2-5|TRBV12-3/TRBV12-4
TGTGCCAGCAGCCCATTGGGGGGGTCACAAGAGACCCAGTACTTC
CASSPLGGSQETQYF
>NA|TRBD1|TRBJ1-2|TRBV4-3
TGCGCCAGCAGCCGGACAGGGGGCTATGGCTACACCTTC
CASSRTGGYGYTF
>many|NA|TRBJ2-3|TRBV4-2
TGTGCCAGCAGCCAAGATTTAGGGGGGGCCCCAGATACGCAGTATTTT
CASSQDLGGAPDTQYF
>once|TRBD2|TRBJ2-1|TRBV7-2
TGTGCCAGCAGCTTAGCTGGCGTTTTCGCCCATCCGGGACTAGCGGCCTTATACAATGAGCAGTTCTTC
CASSLAGVFAHPGLAALYNEQFF
>NA|TRBD1|TRBJ2-1|TRBV29-1
TGCAGCGGGATTGACAGGGGGTACAATGAGCAGTTCTTC
CSGIDRGYNEQFF
>few|TRBD1|TRBJ1-3|TRBV12-3/TRBV12-4
TGTGCCAGCACGGACAGGGCGGAAGGAAACACCATATATTTT
CASTDRAEGNTIYF
>many|TRBD1|TRBJ2-1|TRBV5-1
TGCGCCAGCAGCTTGGAGGGGGCCCCCGATGAGCAGTTCTTC
CASSLEGAPDEQFF
>few|NA|TRBJ2-7|TRBV7-3
TGTGCCAGCAGCTTACTCCGGGCGCCGGCGGGCGGCTACGAGCAGTACTTC
CASSLLRAPAGGYEQYF
>NA|TRBD1|TRBJ1-3|TRBV3-1
TGTGCCAGCAGCCAAGTTAGCCTGGGAGGACAGGCGTTCTCTGGAAACACCATATATTTT
CASSQVSLGGQAFSGNTIYF
>NA|TRBD1|TRBJ2-2|TRBV7-6
TGTGCCAGCAGCCCTCGGGGGACAGGGGTTACCGGGGAGCTGTTTTTT
CASSPRGTGVTGELFF
>few|TRBD1|TRBJ2-1|TRBV19
TGTGCCAGTAGTCTGGCAGGGACAGTAGCCTCCTACAATGAGCAGTTCTTC
CASSLAGTVASYNEQFF
>NA|TRBD2|TRBJ2-7|TRBV27
TGTGCCAGCAGTTTGGGGGGGAAAGGCGAGCAGTACTTC
CASSLGGKGEQYF
>few|TRBD1|TRBJ2-1|TRBV7-8
TGTGCCAGCAGCTTTATCGGACAGGGATCCTACAATGAGCAGTTCTTC
CASSFIGQGSYNEQFF
>NA|NA|TRBJ2-5|TRBV7-7
TGTGCCAGCAGCTTAAGGGCGGGGCAAGAGACCCAGTACTTC
CASSLRAGQETQYF
>NA|NA|TRBJ2-3|TRBV11-1
TGTGCCAGCAGCTTAGAGGATATGGACACAGATACGCAGTATTTT
CASSLEDMDTDTQYF
>NA|TRBD1|TRBJ1-1|TRBV10-3
TGTGCCATCAAGGGGACAGGCCTCCTCACTGAAGCTTTCTTT
CAIKGTGLLTEAFF
>NA|NA|TRBJ2-2|TRBV30
TGTGCCTGGAGTGCGGGGTTCACCGGGGAGCTGTTTTTT
CAWSAGFTGELFF
>NA|NA|TRBJ2-5|TRBV7-6
TGTGCCAGCAGCTTAGAACCCGGGGGGCTGCAAGAGACCCAGTACTTC
CASSLEPGGLQETQYF
>few|TRBD2|TRBJ2-1|TRBV20-1
TGCAGTGCTAGAGATGGTCTAGCGGGGGGTAGGAATGAGCAGTTCTTC
CSARDGLAGGRNEQFF
>few|TRBD2|TRBJ2-3|TRBV7-8
TGTGCCAGCAGCTTAGCTAGCGGGCGCACAGATACGCAGTATTTT
CASSLASGRTDTQYF
>NA|TRBD1|TRBJ2-1|TRBV6-2/TRBV6-3
TGTGCCAGCAGTATGTCGACAGGGATGGACAATGAGCAGTTCTTC
CASSMSTGMDNEQFF
>many|TRBD2|TRBJ2-1|TRBV11-2
TGTGCCAGCAGCCGCTGGACTAGCGGGGGGGAGAATGAGCAGTTCTTC
CASSRWTSGGENEQFF
>NA|NA|TRBJ2-7|TRBV6-6
TGTGCCAGCAGTCAGGGTCTATACGAGCAGTACTTC
CASSQGLYEQYF
>few|NA|TRBJ1-1|TRBV12-3/TRBV12-4
TGTGCCAGCAGGGGGGACTTTTTGGGTGAAGCTTTCTTT
CASRGDFLGEAFF